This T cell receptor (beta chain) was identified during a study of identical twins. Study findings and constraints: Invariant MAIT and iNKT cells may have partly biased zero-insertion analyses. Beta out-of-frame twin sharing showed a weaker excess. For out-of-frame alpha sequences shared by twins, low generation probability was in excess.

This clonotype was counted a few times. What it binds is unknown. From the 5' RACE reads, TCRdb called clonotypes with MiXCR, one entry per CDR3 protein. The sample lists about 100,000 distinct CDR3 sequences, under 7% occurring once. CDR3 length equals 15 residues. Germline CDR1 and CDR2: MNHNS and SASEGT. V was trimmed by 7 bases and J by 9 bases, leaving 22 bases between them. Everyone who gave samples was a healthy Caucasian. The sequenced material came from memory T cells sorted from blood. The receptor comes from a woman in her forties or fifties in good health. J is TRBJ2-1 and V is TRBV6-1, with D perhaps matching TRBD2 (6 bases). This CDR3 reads CASTVLARHDFEQFF. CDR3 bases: TGTGCCAGCACCGTCCTAGCGCGCCACGACTTTGAGCAGTTCTTC.